Listed below are T cell receptor beta chains from one sample, sequenced in a study of T cell repertoires in cytomegalovirus infection. For these TCRs, the target antigens are not known. Via MiXCR, TCRdb re-called the reads, giving one row per CDR3 protein. The table lists about 160,000 distinct CDR3 sequences, about a fifth of them singletons. The material was CD8+ T cells from cultured PBMCs, obtained from culture after CMV antigen stimulation. These receptors originate from a human donor in good health (CMV status not recorded). Some clones in this sample may be carry-over from other donors' samples. Each CDR3 is given with its conserved first and last residue. A D gene is named only where the DNA matches it firmly. The listing skips clone size in some rows; elsewhere it reads once, few, many or a size class.

TRBV10-3	.	.	17	TRBJ1-3	CAISESQHEASGNTIYF	TGTGCCATCAGTGAGTCCCAGCACGAAGCCTCTGGAAACACCATATATTTT
TRBV6-5	TRBD1	once	15	TRBJ1-5	CASSYAGTGDQPQHF	TGTGCCAGCAGTTATGCGGGGACAGGGGATCAGCCCCAGCATTTT
TRBV7-2	.	few	13	TRBJ2-7	CASSLARDYEQYF	TGTGCCAGCAGCTTAGCGCGCGACTACGAGCAGTACTTC
TRBV7-2	.	few	11	TRBJ1-2	CVGGKAPGYTF	TGTGTAGGGGGGAAAGCGCCAGGCTACACCTTC
TRBV27	.	many	14	TRBJ1-3	CASSPSGIRNTIYF	TGTGCCAGCAGTCCCTCGGGTATAAGAAACACCATATATTTT
TRBV29-1	TRBD1	few	14	TRBJ2-6	CSARDSSGANVLTF	TGCAGCGCCAGGGACAGCTCTGGGGCCAACGTCCTGACTTTC
TRBV7-2	TRBD2	few	13	TRBJ2-3	CASSFGGADTQYF	TGTGCCAGCAGCTTCGGGGGGGCGGATACGCAGTATTTT
TRBV7-2	TRBD2	.	16	TRBJ2-7	CASTLSPSGGVYEQYF	TGTGCCAGCACCCTTAGCCCAAGCGGGGGGGTCTACGAGCAGTACTTC
TRBV25-1	TRBD1	few	15	TRBJ2-3	CASSLTGVGADTQYF	TGTGCCAGCAGTTTAACAGGGGTAGGGGCAGATACGCAGTATTTT
TRBV7-2	.	few	12	TRBJ2-3	CASSIEADTQYF	TGTGCCAGCAGCATTGAGGCAGATACGCAGTATTTT
TRBV6-5	.	few	13	TRBJ2-7	CASSSGNSYEQYF	TGTGCCAGCAGTTCAGGGAACTCCTACGAGCAGTACTTC
TRBV6-5	.	.	15	TRBJ1-1	CASSYGEGLNTEAFF	TGTGCCAGCAGTTACGGGGAGGGCTTGAACACTGAAGCTTTCTTT
TRBV12-3/TRBV12-4	TRBD2	few	18	TRBJ2-5	CASESGRRGGALRETQYF	TGTGCCAGCGAATCGGGTCGGCGCGGGGGGGCCCTTAGAGAGACCCAGTACTTC
TRBV7-2	.	.	13	TRBJ1-1	CASSLGRGPEAFF	TGTGCCAGCAGCTTAGGTCGGGGCCCTGAAGCTTTCTTT
TRBV7-8	TRBD2	.	17	TRBJ2-3	CASSFPRAGGSTDTQYF	TGTGCCAGCAGCTTTCCTAGGGCGGGGGGGTCCACAGATACGCAGTATTTT
TRBV2	TRBD2	few	15	TRBJ2-3	CASSDLSGGRGTQYF	TGTGCCAGCAGTGATTTGAGCGGGGGTAGAGGTACGCAGTATTTT
TRBV7-9	.	few	14	TRBJ2-7	CASGARDRPYEQYF	TGTGCCAGCGGGGCGCGCGACAGGCCCTACGAGCAGTACTTC
TRBV12-3/TRBV12-4	TRBD1	once	16	TRBJ1-1	CASSPPRGQGMTEAFF	TGTGCCAGCAGTCCCCCACGGGGACAGGGGATGACTGAAGCTTTCTTT
TRBV2	.	few	16	TRBJ1-5	CASSETLGGKNQPQHF	TGTGCCAGCAGTGAAACGTTAGGGGGGAAGAACCAGCCCCAGCATTTT
TRBV27	.	.	16	TRBJ2-7	CASSFFAQPGPYEQYF	TGTGCCAGCAGTTTCTTCGCGCAACCGGGACCCTACGAGCAGTACTTC
TRBV27	.	.	18	TRBJ2-2	CASSFPPERGETSGELFF	TGTGCCAGCAGTTTTCCCCCGGAGAGGGGTGAAACGTCCGGGGAGCTGTTTTTT
TRBV12-5	.	.	14	TRBJ1-1	CASAPDVRDSEAFF	TGTGCTAGTGCCCCCGACGTACGAGACAGCGAAGCTTTCTTT
TRBV7-8	TRBD2	.	17	TRBJ2-5	CASSAGLAGGDRETQYF	TGTGCCAGCAGCGCGGGACTAGCGGGGGGAGATAGAGAGACCCAGTACTTC